Presented here are 24 T cell receptor beta chains from one specimen sequenced in a study of T cells in tumors after PD-1 blockade. The repertoire was sequenced with immunoSEQ multiplex PCR; TCRdb's copy has only in-frame clones and lacks some. The sample has approximately 60,000 clones, around 80% seen once. The specimen was PBMCs, collected before anti-PD-1 treatment. These receptors were collected from a human donor with basal cell carcinoma.

A single count supports this clone. This rearrangement joins TRBV10-2 to TRBJ1-5, with a weak D call TRBD1 (5 bases). The CDR3 loop spans 16 amino acids. The germline V and J ends were trimmed by 3 bases and 3 bases, with 15 bases remaining between them. Germline assignment: CDR1 WSHSY and CDR2 SAAADI. The CDR3 here is CASSDPDGALNQPQHF. The CDR3 DNA reads TGCGCCAGCAGTGATCCTGACGGGGCTCTCAATCAGCCCCAGCATTTT.

In this sample, this clone turned up once. The chain is built from TRBV4-1 and TRBJ1-4; 8 positions agree with TRBD1. CDR3 length: 14 residues. V lost 1 base to trimming and J lost 7 bases; unmatched junction nucleotides: 2. Germline lookup yields CDR1 MGHRA and CDR2 YSYEKL. CDR3 DNA sequence: TGCGCCAGCAGCCAAGGGACAGGGCCTGAAAAACTGTTTTTT. Protein sequence: CASSQGTGPEKLFF.

V is TRBV6-4 and J is TRBJ2-2; D not resolved. CDR3 length equals 13 residues. The germline V gene encodes CDR1 MRHNA and CDR2 SNTAGT. Trimming removed 3 bases from V and 3 bases from J, with 5 bases in between. The CDR3 spells CASSEGYTGELFF. The DNA of the CDR3 is TGTGCCAGCAGTGAGGGGTACACCGGGGAGCTGTTTTTT.

CDR3 coding DNA: TGTGCCAGTACCGGGACTGGGGGCAATGAGCAGTTCTTC. Translated: CASTGTGGNEQFF. The chain carries TRBV19 and TRBJ2-1; D is perhaps TRBD2 (6 bases). Trimming took off 7 bases at V and 6 bases at J, with 13 bases between the two ends. CDR3 length: 13 amino acids. CDR1 is LNHDA, CDR2 SQIVND, per germline (reference sequence).

The V and J genes are TRBV18 and TRBJ1-1, with D unclear. The V end was cut by 4 bases, the J end by 1 base, with 13 bases between. CDR1 is KGHSH and CDR2 is LQKENI in the germline V gene. The CDR3 totals 15 residues. This CDR3 reads CASSLTSHTNTEAFF. DNA of the CDR3: TGTGCCAGCTCACTAACCTCCCACACGAACACTGAAGCTTTCTTT.

This chain uses TRBV7-8 with TRBJ2-1, with 8 bases identical to TRBD2. CDR1 and CDR2 (germline): SGHVS, FQNEAQ. The CDR3 is made up of 16 amino acids. V lost 2 bases to trimming and J lost 7 bases; unmatched junction nucleotides: 10. Written as DNA, the CDR3 is TGTGCCAGCAGCTTACGTTTCGGGGGGGCACAAAATGAGCAGTTCTTC. Protein sequence: CASSLRFGGAQNEQFF.

This clone was seen a handful of times. The V and J genes are TRBV3-1 (or the pseudogene TRBV3-2) and TRBJ2-3, with D hard to call. Germline V gives CDR1 LGHDT, CDR2 YNNKEL (reference sequence). This CDR3 has 13 amino acids. The V end lost 5 bases, the J end lost 4 bases, and 10 bases lay between the germline ends. The CDR3 region is CASSVRQSDTQYF. DNA for the CDR3: TGTGCCAGCAGCGTCCGACAATCAGATACGCAGTATTTT.

The chain has TRBV5-1 and TRBJ1-1; maybe TRBD1 (5 bases). The CDR3 has 19 amino acids. V was pared by 2 bases and J by 3 bases, with 26 bases between. CDR1 and CDR2 from the germline V gene are SGHRS and YFSETQ. This CDR3 reads CASSFLPRSNGGRHTEAFF. CDR3 bases: TGCGCCAGCAGCTTTTTGCCTCGATCCAATGGGGGACGTCACACTGAAGCTTTCTTT.

J is TRBJ1-5 and V is TRBV6-6, with no clear D. V was pared by 2 bases and J by 6 bases, with 14 bases between. This CDR3 has 15 amino acids. The germline CDR1 and CDR2 sequences are MNHNY and SVGAGI (reference sequence). CDR3 nucleotides: TGTGCCAGCAGTTACGGGCAGGTCCCCGTTCAGCCCCAGCATTTT. Translation: CASSYGQVPVQPQHF.

This chain links TRBV10-1 with TRBJ2-2; 7 bases match TRBD1. The CDR3 spans 14 residues. CDR1 WNHNN and CDR2 SYGVQD come from the germline V gene (reference sequence). J lost 5 bases, V lost 6 bases, and 6 bases had no gene match. CDR3 nucleotide sequence: TGCGCCAGCAGCGCCGGGACAGCTACCGGGGAGCTGTTTTTT. This codes for CASSAGTATGELFF.

This clone was observed a single time. The gene calls are TRBV6-2 or TRBV6-3 and TRBJ1-3; D may be TRBD1 (5 bases). In germline, CDR1 is MNHEY, CDR2 SVGEGT. Deletions cut 6 bases from V and 2 bases from J, with 23 bases between. The CDR3 totals 18 residues. CDR3 protein: CASSLRGTSLRTGNTIYF. In nucleotides, the CDR3 is TGTGCCAGCAGCTTAAGAGGGACCTCCCTGCGCACTGGAAACACCATATATTTT.

V usage is TRBV11-3 and J usage is TRBJ2-2; D is perhaps TRBD1 (6 bases). The CDR3 covers 15 residues. Germline V CDR1 and CDR2: SGHNT, YENEEA. Trimming took 3 bases from V and 4 from J, leaving 12 bases between them. This chain's CDR3 is CASSFSRGRTGELFF. CDR3 coding DNA: TGTGCCAGCAGCTTTAGCAGGGGTCGCACCGGGGAGCTGTTTTTT.

The chain uses TRBV2 and TRBJ1-6; no clear D gene. The CDR3 loop spans 13 amino acids. V lost 7 bases and J 10 bases, leaving 14 bases between the germline ends. Per the germline V gene, CDR1 is SNHLY and CDR2 is FYNNEI. CDR3: CASKREFESPLHF. The CDR3 DNA is TGTGCCAGCAAAAGGGAATTTGAGTCACCCCTCCACTTT.

The rearrangement joins TRBV6-1 to TRBJ2-3, with 12 bases aligning to TRBD2. Germline-derived CDR1 and CDR2 are MNHNS and SASEGT. V trimming: 4 bases; J trimming: 2 bases; junction bases outside the gene matches: 7. This CDR3 has 17 amino acids. The CDR3 sequence: CASSATSGGLITDTQYF. The DNA of the CDR3 is TGTGCCAGCAGTGCGACTAGCGGGGGTCTTATCACAGATACGCAGTATTTT.

The chain employs TRBV21-1 and TRBJ2-7; TRBD1 is the table's D call and was not checked against the DNA. TRBV21-1 is deemed a pseudogene. The CDR3 length is 14 residues. The CDR3 sequence: CASSARTGGDEQYF. The CDR3 nucleotides read TGTGCCAGCAGCGCCCGGACAGGGGGCGACGAGCAGTACTTC.

CDR3 DNA sequence: TGCGCCAGCAGCCTTTCCGCAGGGAACGCCTACGAGCAGTACTTC. This gives the protein CASSLSAGNAYEQYF. The genes are TRBV4-1 and TRBJ2-7, with a weak D call TRBD1 (5 bases). Trimming left V 4 bases short and J 2 bases short, with 15 bases between. Germline CDR1 and CDR2: MGHRA and YSYEKL. There are 15 residues in the CDR3.

V is TRBV3-1 (or the pseudogene TRBV3-2) and J is TRBJ1-6; tentatively, D is TRBD1 (5 bases). V dropped 1 base and J dropped 5 bases, with 6 bases sitting between them. This CDR3 region has 14 residues. Germline V lookup: CDR1 LGHDT, CDR2 YNNKEL (reference sequence). The CDR3 nucleotides read TGTGCCAGCAGCCAAGCAGGGAATAATTCACCCCTCCACTTT. Protein product: CASSQAGNNSPLHF.

The V call is TRBV11-3, the J call TRBJ1-1; D is possibly TRBD1 (5 bases). The V gene lost 1 base and the J gene lost 5 bases, with 8 bases spanning the gap. The V gene's germline CDR1 is SGHNT and CDR2 YENEEA. CDR3 length: 13 amino acids. The CDR3 DNA sequence: TGTGCCAGCAGCTTAGGCAGGGTTACTGAAGCTTTCTTT. This encodes CASSLGRVTEAFF.

The chain combines TRBV15 with TRBJ2-7, with TRBD2 matching over 7 bases. The germline V gene has CDR1 LNHNV and CDR2 YYDKDF (reference sequence). This CDR3 spans 15 amino acids. The ends lost 5 bases at V and 2 bases at J; junction bases unmatched: 9. The CDR3 DNA reads as TGTGCCACCAGCCGGGGGAGGGGATCCACCTACGAGCAGTACTTC. It is translated as CATSRGRGSTYEQYF.

J is TRBJ1-3 and V is TRBV5-1; D not certain. Trimming left V 0 bases short and J 0 bases short, with 10 bases between. Looked up from germline, CDR1 is SGHRS and CDR2 is YFSETQ. The CDR3 totals 16 residues. The CDR3 sequence is CASSLDPSSSGNTIYF. CDR3 coding DNA: TGCGCCAGCAGCTTGGACCCGAGTAGCTCTGGAAACACCATATATTTT.

The V gene is TRBV7-3, the J gene TRBJ2-1, with D possibly being TRBD2 (6 bases). V was shortened by 5 bases and J by 0 bases, with 14 bases between the two germline ends. This CDR3 is built from 16 residues. Per the germline V gene, CDR1 is SGHTA and CDR2 is FQGTGA. The CDR3 sequence: CASSPPSASSYNEQFF. The CDR3 DNA sequence: TGTGCCAGCAGCCCCCCTAGCGCAAGCTCCTACAATGAGCAGTTCTTC.

V is TRBV3-1 (or the pseudogene TRBV3-2) and J is TRBJ2-1, with 9 bases aligning to TRBD2. With V trimmed by 0 bases and J by 2 bases, 2 bases remained unmatched. Germline CDR1 reads LGHDT; CDR2 reads YNNKEL (reference sequence). The CDR3 has 16 amino acids. The CDR3 here is CASSQEAGGTYNEQFF. Here the CDR3 DNA reads TGTGCCAGCAGCCAAGAGGCGGGGGGGACCTACAATGAGCAGTTCTTC.

The J gene is TRBJ2-7, the V gene TRBV30; possible D gene TRBD2, 5 bases. The CDR3 has 11 amino acids. The V and J ends lost 5 bases and 4 bases respectively, with 9 bases between them. Germline-derived CDR1 and CDR2 are GTSNPN and SVGIG (reference sequence). The CDR3 coding sequence is TGTGCCTGGGAGACGGGGTACGAGCAGTACTTC. As protein: CAWETGYEQYF.

The chain is built from TRBV6-6 and TRBJ1-6; D not resolved. Germline CDR1 and CDR2: MNHNY and SVGAGI (reference sequence). Deletions cut 6 bases from V and 8 bases from J, with 20 bases between. The CDR3 runs 16 residues. In DNA form, the CDR3 reads TGTGCCAGCAGCCCCTTCACGGGGAATAAAGATTCACCCCTCCACTTT. As protein: CASSPFTGNKDSPLHF.